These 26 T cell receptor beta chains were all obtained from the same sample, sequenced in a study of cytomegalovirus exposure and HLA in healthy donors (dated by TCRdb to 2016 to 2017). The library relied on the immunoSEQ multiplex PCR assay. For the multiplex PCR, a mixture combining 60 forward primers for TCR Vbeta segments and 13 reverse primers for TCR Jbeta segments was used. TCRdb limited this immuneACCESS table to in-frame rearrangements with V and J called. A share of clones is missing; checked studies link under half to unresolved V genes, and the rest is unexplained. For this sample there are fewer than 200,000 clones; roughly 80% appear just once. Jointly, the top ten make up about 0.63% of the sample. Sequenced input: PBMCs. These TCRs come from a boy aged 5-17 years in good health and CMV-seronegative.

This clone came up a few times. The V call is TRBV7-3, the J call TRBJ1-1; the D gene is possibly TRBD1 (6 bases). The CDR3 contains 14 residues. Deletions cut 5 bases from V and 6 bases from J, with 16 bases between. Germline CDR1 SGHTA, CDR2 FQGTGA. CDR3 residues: CASSEAGTPAEAFF. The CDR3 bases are TGTGCCAGCAGCGAAGCTGGGACACCCGCTGAAGCTTTCTTT.

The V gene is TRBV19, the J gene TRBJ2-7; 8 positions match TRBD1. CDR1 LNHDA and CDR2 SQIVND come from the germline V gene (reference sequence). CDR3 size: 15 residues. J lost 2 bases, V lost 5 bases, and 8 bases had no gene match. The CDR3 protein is CASSPGQGVAYEQYF. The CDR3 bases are TGTGCCAGTAGTCCAGGACAGGGTGTAGCCTACGAGCAGTACTTC.

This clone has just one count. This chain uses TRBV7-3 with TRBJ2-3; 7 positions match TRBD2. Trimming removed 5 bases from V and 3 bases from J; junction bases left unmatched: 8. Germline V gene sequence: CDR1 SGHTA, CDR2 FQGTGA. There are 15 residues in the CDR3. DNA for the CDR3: TGTGCCAGCAGCCCATCCGGGACTACTACAGATACGCAGTATTTT. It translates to CASSPSGTTTDTQYF.

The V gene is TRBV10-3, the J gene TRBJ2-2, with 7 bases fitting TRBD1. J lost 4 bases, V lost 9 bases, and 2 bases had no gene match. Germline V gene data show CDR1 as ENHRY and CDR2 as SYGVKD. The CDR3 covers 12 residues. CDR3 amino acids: CAIYRGTGELFF. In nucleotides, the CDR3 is TGTGCCATTTACAGGGGCACCGGGGAGCTGTTTTTT.

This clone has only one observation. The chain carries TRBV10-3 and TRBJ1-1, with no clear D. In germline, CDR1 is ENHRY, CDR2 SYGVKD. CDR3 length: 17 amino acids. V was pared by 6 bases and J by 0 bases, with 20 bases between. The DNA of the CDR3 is TGTGCCATCAGCCCTCCGGTTGAGGCGGGGATGAACACTGAAGCTTTCTTT. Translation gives CAISPPVEAGMNTEAFF.

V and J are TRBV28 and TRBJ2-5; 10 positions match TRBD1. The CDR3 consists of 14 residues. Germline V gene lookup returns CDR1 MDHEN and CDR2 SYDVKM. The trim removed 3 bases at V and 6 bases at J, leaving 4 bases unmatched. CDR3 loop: CASSFGTGAKTQYF. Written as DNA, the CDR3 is TGTGCCAGCAGTTTTGGGACAGGGGCGAAGACCCAGTACTTC.

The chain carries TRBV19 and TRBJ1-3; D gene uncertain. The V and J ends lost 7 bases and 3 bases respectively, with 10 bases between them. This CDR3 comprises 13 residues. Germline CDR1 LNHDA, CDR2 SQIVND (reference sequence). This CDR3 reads CASTSLGGNTIYF. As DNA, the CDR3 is TGTGCCAGTACGTCCCTAGGTGGAAACACCATATATTTT.

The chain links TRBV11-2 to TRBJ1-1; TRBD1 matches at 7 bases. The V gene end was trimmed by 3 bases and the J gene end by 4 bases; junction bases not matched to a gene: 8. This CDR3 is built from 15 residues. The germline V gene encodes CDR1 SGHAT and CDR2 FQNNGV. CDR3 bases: TGTGCCAGCAGCTTGTCTTCGGGACAGACCACTGAAGCTTTCTTT. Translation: CASSLSSGQTTEAFF.

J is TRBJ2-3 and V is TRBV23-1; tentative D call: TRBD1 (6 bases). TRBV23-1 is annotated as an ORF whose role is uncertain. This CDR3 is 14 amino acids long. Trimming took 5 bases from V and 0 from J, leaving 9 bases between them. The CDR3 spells CASSDRSSTDTQYF. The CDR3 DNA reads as TGCGCCAGCAGTGACAGGTCTAGCACAGATACGCAGTATTTT.

For the CDR3, the DNA is TGTGCCAGCAGTGCGACAGCGAATCAGCCCCAGCATTTT. Its protein is CASSATANQPQHF. The rearrangement joins TRBV2 to TRBJ1-5; D possibly corresponds to TRBD1 (5 bases). The germline V gene encodes CDR1 SNHLY and CDR2 FYNNEI. Trimming took off 4 bases at V and 4 bases at J, with 8 bases between the two ends. CDR3 length equals 13 residues. Based on the CDR3 plus reference TRBV2 and TRBJ1-5, the full variable domain is EPEVTQTPSHQVTQMGQEVILRCVPISNHLYFYWYRQILGQKVEFLVSFYNNEISEKSEIFDDQFSVERPDGSNFTLKIRSTKLEDSAMYFCASSATANQPQHFGDGTRLSIL.

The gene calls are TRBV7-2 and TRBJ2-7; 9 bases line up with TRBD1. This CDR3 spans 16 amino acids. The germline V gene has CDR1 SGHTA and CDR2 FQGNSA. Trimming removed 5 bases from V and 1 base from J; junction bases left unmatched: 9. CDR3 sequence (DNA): TGTGCCAGCAGCGGCCGACAGGGGGTAGGATCCTACGAGCAGTACTTC. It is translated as CASSGRQGVGSYEQYF. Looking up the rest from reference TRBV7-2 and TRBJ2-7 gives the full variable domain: GAGVSQSPSNKVTEKGKDVELRCDPISGHTALYWYRQSLGQGLEFLIYFQGNSAPDKSGLPSDRFSAERTGGSVSTLTIQRTQQEDSAVYLCASSGRQGVGSYEQYFGPGTRLTVT.

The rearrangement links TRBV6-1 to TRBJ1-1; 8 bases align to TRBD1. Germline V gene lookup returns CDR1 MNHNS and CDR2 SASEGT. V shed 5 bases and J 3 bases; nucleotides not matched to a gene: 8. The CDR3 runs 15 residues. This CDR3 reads CASSPTGEWYTEAFF. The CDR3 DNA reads TGTGCCAGCAGTCCGACAGGGGAGTGGTACACTGAAGCTTTCTTT.

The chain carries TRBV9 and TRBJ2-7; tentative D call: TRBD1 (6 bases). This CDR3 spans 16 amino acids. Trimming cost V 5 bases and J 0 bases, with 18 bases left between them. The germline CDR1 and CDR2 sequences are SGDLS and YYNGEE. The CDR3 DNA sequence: TGTGCCAGCAGTCCTACCCCGGGACATAGCTCCTACGAGCAGTACTTC. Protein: CASSPTPGHSSYEQYF.

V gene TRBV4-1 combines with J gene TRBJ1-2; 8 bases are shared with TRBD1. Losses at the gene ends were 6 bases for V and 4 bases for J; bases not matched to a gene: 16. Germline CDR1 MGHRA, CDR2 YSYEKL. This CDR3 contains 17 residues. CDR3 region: CASSRWFRQGIGYGYTF. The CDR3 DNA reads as TGCGCCAGCAGTCGCTGGTTTCGACAGGGGATAGGCTATGGCTACACCTTC.

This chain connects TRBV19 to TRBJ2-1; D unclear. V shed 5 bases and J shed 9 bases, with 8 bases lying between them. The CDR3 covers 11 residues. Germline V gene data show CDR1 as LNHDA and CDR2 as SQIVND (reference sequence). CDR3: CASSFLGEQFF. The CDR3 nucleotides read TGTGCCAGTAGTTTTCTAGGTGAGCAGTTCTTC.

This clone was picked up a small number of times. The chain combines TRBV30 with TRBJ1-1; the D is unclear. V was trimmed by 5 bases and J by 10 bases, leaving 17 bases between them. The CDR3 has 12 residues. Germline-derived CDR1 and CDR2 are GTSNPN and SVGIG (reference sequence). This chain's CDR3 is CAWVDAPGAAFF. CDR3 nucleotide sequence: TGTGCCTGGGTGGACGCTCCGGGAGCAGCTTTCTTT. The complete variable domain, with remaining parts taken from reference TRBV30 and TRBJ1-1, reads SQTIHQWPATLVQPVGSPLSLECTVEGTSNPNLYWYRQAAGRGLQLLFYSVGIGQISSEVPQNLSASRPQDRQFILSSKKLLLSDSGFYLCAWVDAPGAAFFGQGTRLTVV.

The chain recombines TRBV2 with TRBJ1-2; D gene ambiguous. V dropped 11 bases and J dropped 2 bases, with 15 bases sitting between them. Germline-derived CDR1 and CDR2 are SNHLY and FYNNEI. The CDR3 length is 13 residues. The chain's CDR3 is CAELWGGNYGYTF. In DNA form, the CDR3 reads TGTGCCGAGCTATGGGGAGGAAACTATGGCTACACCTTC. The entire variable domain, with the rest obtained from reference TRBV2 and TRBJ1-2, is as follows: EPEVTQTPSHQVTQMGQEVILRCVPISNHLYFYWYRQILGQKVEFLVSFYNNEISEKSEIFDDQFSVERPDGSNFTLKIRSTKLEDSAMYFCAELWGGNYGYTFGSGTRLTVV.

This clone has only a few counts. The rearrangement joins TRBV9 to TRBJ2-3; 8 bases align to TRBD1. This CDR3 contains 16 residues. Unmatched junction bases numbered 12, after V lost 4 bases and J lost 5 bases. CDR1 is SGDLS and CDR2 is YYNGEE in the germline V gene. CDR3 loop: CASSLGQGGRVDTQYF. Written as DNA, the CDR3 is TGTGCCAGCAGCCTAGGACAGGGCGGAAGGGTAGATACGCAGTATTTT.

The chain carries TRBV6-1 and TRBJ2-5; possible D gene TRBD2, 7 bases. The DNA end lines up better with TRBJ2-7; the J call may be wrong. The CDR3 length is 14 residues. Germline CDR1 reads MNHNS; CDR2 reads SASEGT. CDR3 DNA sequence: TGTGCCAGCAGTGTGTCAGGGGAGGGCTACGAGCAGTACTTC. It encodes CASSVSGEGYEQYF.

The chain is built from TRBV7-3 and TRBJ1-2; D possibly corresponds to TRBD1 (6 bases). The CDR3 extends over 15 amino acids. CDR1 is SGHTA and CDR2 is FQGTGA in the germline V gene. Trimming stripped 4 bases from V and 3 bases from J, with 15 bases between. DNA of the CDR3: TGTGCCAGCAGCTCCCTCCCAGGGGATTACTATGGCTACACCTTC. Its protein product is CASSSLPGDYYGYTF.

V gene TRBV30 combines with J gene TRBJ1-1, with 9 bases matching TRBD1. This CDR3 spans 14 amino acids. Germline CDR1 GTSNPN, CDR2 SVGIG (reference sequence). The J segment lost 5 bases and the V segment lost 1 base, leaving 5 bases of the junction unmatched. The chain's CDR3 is CAWSGDRAPTEAFF. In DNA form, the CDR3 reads TGTGCCTGGAGTGGGGACAGGGCGCCGACTGAAGCTTTCTTT.

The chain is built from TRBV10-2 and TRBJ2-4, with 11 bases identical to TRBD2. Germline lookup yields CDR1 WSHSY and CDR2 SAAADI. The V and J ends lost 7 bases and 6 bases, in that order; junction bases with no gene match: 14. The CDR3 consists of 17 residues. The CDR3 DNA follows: TGCGCCAGCAAAGCCCGGACTAGCGGGCAGGAGGGAAACATTCAGTACTTC. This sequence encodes CASKARTSGQEGNIQYF.

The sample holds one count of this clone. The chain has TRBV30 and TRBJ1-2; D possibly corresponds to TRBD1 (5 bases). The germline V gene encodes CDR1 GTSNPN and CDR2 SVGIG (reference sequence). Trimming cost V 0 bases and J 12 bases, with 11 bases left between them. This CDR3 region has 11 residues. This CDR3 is CAWSVQDHNTF. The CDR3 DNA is TGTGCCTGGAGTGTACAGGACCATAACACCTTC.

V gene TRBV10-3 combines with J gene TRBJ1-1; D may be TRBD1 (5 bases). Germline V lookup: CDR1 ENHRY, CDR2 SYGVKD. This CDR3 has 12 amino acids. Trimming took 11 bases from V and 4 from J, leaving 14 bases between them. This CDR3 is CAAQGEATEAFF. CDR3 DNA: TGTGCCGCGCAGGGTGAGGCCACTGAAGCTTTCTTT.

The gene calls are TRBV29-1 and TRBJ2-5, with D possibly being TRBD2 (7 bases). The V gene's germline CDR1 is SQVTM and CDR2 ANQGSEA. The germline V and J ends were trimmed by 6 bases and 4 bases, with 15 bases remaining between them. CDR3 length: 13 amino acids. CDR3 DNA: TGCAGCGTCATGGGGGGGGCTCGAGAGACCCAGTACTTC. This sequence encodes CSVMGGARETQYF.

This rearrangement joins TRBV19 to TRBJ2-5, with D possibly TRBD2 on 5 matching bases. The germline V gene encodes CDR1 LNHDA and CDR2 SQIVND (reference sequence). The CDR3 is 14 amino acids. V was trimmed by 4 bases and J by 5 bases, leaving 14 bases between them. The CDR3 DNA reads TGTGCCAGTAGTACTGGACTCCACTCCGAGACCCAGTACTTC. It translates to CASSTGLHSETQYF.